These T cell receptor beta chains were read from a single sample in a study of T cell responses to AZD1222 COVID-19 vaccine. Generated by immunoSEQ multiplex PCR, the TCRdb table keeps only in-frame clones and is missing some. In the table there are 95,000 to 110,000 clones, 91% of which are singletons. This sample comprised peripheral blood, obtained on day 0 of AZD1222 vaccination. These receptors came from an adult in good health. Both conserved end residues are part of each CDR3. Each record gives: V gene, J gene, CDR3 protein.

v_call: TRBV7-6; j_call: TRBJ1-2; cdr3_aa: CASSLGSGFNYGYTF
v_call: TRBV4-3; j_call: TRBJ2-7; cdr3_aa: CASSQGGRGDRPHEQYF
v_call: TRBV27; j_call: TRBJ1-1; cdr3_aa: CASSFQGSTEAFF
v_call: TRBV7-9; j_call: TRBJ1-3; cdr3_aa: CASSLWATSISGNTIYF
v_call: TRBV2; j_call: TRBJ1-5; cdr3_aa: CASGEARGNQPQHF
v_call: TRBV19; j_call: TRBJ1-5; cdr3_aa: CAKINRGKVTNQPQHF
v_call: TRBV5-4; j_call: TRBJ2-1; cdr3_aa: CASSQSKVNEQFF
v_call: TRBV20-1; j_call: TRBJ2-5; cdr3_aa: CSADSQETQYF
v_call: TRBV6-5; j_call: TRBJ2-3; cdr3_aa: CASSRRERDTQYF
v_call: TRBV11-2; j_call: TRBJ2-3; cdr3_aa: CASSFSGADTQYF
v_call: TRBV28; j_call: TRBJ1-6; cdr3_aa: CASSLGSGGSPLHF
v_call: TRBV10-3; j_call: TRBJ1-2; cdr3_aa: CAISSTGNYGYTF
v_call: TRBV28; j_call: TRBJ2-7; cdr3_aa: CASSTGSSYEQYF
v_call: TRBV12-3/TRBV12-4; j_call: TRBJ2-3; cdr3_aa: CASSLEGSTQYF
v_call: TRBV7-2; j_call: TRBJ2-3; cdr3_aa: CASSLTALTDTQYF
v_call: TRBV28; j_call: TRBJ2-7; cdr3_aa: CASSFRRSLDF
v_call: TRBV7-2; j_call: TRBJ2-7; cdr3_aa: CASSIGRIYEQYF
v_call: TRBV28; j_call: TRBJ1-1; cdr3_aa: CASSPHGGGEGTEAFF
v_call: TRBV18; j_call: TRBJ1-3; cdr3_aa: CASSPGTASSGNTIYF
v_call: TRBV28; j_call: TRBJ1-5; cdr3_aa: CASSRPDSNQPQHF
v_call: TRBV7-9; j_call: TRBJ1-6; cdr3_aa: CASSSGGGQGSYNSPLHF
v_call: TRBV5-6; j_call: TRBJ2-6; cdr3_aa: CASSSGANVLTF
v_call: TRBV3-1/TRBV3-2; j_call: TRBJ2-1; cdr3_aa: CASSQAHSSYNEQFF
v_call: TRBV6-1; j_call: TRBJ1-5; cdr3_aa: CASSDPGGNQPQHF
v_call: TRBV11-2; j_call: TRBJ1-1; cdr3_aa: CASSLDRRGGFF
v_call: TRBV9; j_call: TRBJ2-2; cdr3_aa: CASSVEDRYSHTGELFF
v_call: TRBV3-1/TRBV3-2; j_call: TRBJ1-1; cdr3_aa: CASSQGQGATEAFF
v_call: TRBV30; j_call: TRBJ1-4; cdr3_aa: CALSIGSNEKLFF
v_call: TRBV9; j_call: TRBJ2-3; cdr3_aa: CASRGLPQYF
v_call: TRBV5-4; j_call: TRBJ2-7; cdr3_aa: CASSLGPTPYEQYF
v_call: TRBV6-5; j_call: TRBJ1-1; cdr3_aa: CAALLRGNTEAFF
v_call: TRBV5-4; j_call: TRBJ1-1; cdr3_aa: CASSRHGTRGSHTEAFF
v_call: TRBV7-2; j_call: TRBJ2-7; cdr3_aa: CASSLVGDRANEQYF
v_call: TRBV6-4; j_call: TRBJ2-2; cdr3_aa: CASRAGVGTGELFF
v_call: TRBV18; j_call: TRBJ2-7; cdr3_aa: CASSPPKTGFPYEQYF
v_call: TRBV6-5; j_call: TRBJ1-3; cdr3_aa: CASNLSGNTIYF
v_call: TRBV15; j_call: TRBJ2-2; cdr3_aa: CATAPPPAGGTGELFF
v_call: TRBV5-1; j_call: TRBJ2-7; cdr3_aa: CASSLVLGYEQYF
v_call: TRBV19; j_call: TRBJ1-5; cdr3_aa: CASSISTRNQPQHF
v_call: TRBV7-2; j_call: TRBJ2-2; cdr3_aa: CASSHFTWGNTGELFF
v_call: TRBV19; j_call: TRBJ1-2; cdr3_aa: CASNLDRANYGYTF
v_call: TRBV27; j_call: TRBJ2-2; cdr3_aa: CASSLIRGGKAGGVSNTGELFF
v_call: TRBV4-2; j_call: TRBJ2-1; cdr3_aa: CASSAQLLSGPSYNEQFF
v_call: TRBV14; j_call: TRBJ1-3; cdr3_aa: CASSQGRNRGNTIYF
v_call: TRBV7-6; j_call: TRBJ2-1; cdr3_aa: CASSLQSSGVYNEQFF
v_call: TRBV19; j_call: TRBJ1-1; cdr3_aa: CASRRGGGYTEAFF
v_call: TRBV5-5; j_call: TRBJ2-2; cdr3_aa: CASSFTGTPGATGELFF
v_call: TRBV2; j_call: TRBJ2-1; cdr3_aa: CASGGEAGNYNEQFF
v_call: TRBV29-1; j_call: TRBJ2-1; cdr3_aa: CSVEPLAGVTGNEQFF
v_call: TRBV5-1; j_call: TRBJ2-3; cdr3_aa: CASSWGSAGGPTDTQYF
v_call: TRBV5-1; j_call: TRBJ2-7; cdr3_aa: CASSPEGASSYEQYF
v_call: TRBV15; j_call: TRBJ2-3; cdr3_aa: CATSPPGTMYTQYF
v_call: TRBV6-2/TRBV6-3; j_call: TRBJ1-5; cdr3_aa: CASSGRSVVLSNQPQHF
v_call: TRBV29-1; j_call: TRBJ1-1; cdr3_aa: CSVEGRQGQGTEAFF
v_call: TRBV7-9; j_call: TRBJ1-1; cdr3_aa: CASSSVFPNTEAFF
v_call: TRBV28; j_call: TRBJ1-2; cdr3_aa: CASSFNQGLSYTF
v_call: TRBV9; j_call: TRBJ1-2; cdr3_aa: CASWSNRGRYGYTF
v_call: TRBV9; j_call: TRBJ2-6; cdr3_aa: CASSVEPHSGANVLTF
v_call: TRBV30; j_call: TRBJ1-2; cdr3_aa: CAWGQGYTYGYTF
v_call: TRBV6-5; j_call: TRBJ1-1; cdr3_aa: CASSYSAGEGSTEAFF